This T cell receptor (beta chain) was captured by sequencing in a study of blood T cell repertoires in COVID-19. Turning to this clone: At one end the junction does not follow the germline gene, possibly because of a read error.

How the authors handled the data: Estimation of nucleated cell counts relied on the amplification of reference gene primers. TCRdb's copy holds only in-frame clones and misses some; the assay was immunoSEQ multiplex PCR. V and J calls and clone size are as listed in that table; D and trimming were resolved from the DNA. The sample records approximately 150,000 clones, over 75% being singletons. From germline, CDR1 is LNHNV and CDR2 YYDKDF (reference sequence). The CDR3 spans 13 residues. The gene calls are TRBV15 and TRBJ1-4, with D tentatively TRBD1 (5 bases). This TCR was recovered from a man aged 18 to 29 with COVID-19, enrolled during active disease. The sample was peripheral blood. In DNA, the CDR3 is TGTGCCACCAGGCAAGGGGTTGGTGAAAAACTGCTTTTT. This codes for CATRQGVGEKLLF.